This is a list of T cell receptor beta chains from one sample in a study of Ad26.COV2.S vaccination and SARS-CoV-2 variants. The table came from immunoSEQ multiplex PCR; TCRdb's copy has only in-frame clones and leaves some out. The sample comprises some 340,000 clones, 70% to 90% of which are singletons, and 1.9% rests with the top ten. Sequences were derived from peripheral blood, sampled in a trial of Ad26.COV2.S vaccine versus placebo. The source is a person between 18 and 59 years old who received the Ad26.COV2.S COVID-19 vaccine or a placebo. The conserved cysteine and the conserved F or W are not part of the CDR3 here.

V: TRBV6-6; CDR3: ASSYPGVTDTQY
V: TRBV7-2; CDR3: ASSYQPGPPKETQY
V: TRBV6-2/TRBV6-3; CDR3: ASSLLSTSGRGSGQY
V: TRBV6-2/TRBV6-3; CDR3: ASSRAGLSGYT
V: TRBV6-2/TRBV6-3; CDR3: ASSYTGAYGYT
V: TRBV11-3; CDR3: ASSRSRGVPVEQY
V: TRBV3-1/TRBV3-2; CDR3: ASIRQGLGTEAF
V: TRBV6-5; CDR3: ASSSWFGRIPEAF
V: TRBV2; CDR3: ARGDGGKTGELF
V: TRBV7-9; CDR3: ASSLVGTGFTDTQY
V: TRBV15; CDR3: ATSRAGGSYNEQF
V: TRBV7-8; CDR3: ASSLGGKPNTEAF
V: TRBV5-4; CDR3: ASSGGQGDLRY